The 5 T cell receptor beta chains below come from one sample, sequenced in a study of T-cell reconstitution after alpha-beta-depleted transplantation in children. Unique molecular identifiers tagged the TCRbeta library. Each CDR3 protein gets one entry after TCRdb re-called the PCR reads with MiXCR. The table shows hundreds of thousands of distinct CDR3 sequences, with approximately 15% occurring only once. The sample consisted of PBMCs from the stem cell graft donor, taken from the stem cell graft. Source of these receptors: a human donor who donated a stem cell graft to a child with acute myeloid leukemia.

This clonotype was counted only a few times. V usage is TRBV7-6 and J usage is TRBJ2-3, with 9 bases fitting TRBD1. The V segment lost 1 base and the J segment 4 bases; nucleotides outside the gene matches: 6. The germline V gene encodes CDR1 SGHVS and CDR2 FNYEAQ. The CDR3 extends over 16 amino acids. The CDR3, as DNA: TGTGCCAGCAGCTTAGGGATTACAGGGGGCGCAGATACGCAGTATTTT. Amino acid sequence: CASSLGITGGADTQYF.

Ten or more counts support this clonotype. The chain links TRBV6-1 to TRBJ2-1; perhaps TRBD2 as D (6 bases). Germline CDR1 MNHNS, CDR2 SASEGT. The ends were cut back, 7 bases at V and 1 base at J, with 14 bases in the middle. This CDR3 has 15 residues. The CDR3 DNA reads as TGTGCCAGCACTCGACTAGGAGAGTCCTACAATGAGCAGTTCTTC. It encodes CASTRLGESYNEQFF.

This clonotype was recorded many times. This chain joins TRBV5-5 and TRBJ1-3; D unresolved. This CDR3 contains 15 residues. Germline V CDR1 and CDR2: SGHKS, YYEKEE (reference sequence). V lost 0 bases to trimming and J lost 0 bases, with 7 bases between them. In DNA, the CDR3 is TGTGCCAGCAGCTTGGAAGTGCTCTCTGGAAACACCATATATTTT. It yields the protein CASSLEVLSGNTIYF.

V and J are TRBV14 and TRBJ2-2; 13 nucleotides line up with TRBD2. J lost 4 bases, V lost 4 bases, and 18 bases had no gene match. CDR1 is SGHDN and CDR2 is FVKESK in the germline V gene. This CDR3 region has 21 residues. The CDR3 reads CASSPSERTSGGEGGTGELFF. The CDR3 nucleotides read TGTGCCAGCAGCCCCTCCGAACGAACTAGCGGGGGGGAGGGCGGCACCGGGGAGCTGTTTTTT.

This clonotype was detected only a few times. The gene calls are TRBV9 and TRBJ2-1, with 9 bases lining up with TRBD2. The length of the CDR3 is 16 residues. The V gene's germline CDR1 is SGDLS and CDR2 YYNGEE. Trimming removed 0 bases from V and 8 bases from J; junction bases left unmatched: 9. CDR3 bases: TGTGCCAGCAGCGTAGCCCTTAGCGGGGGCTGGGATGAGCAGTTCTTC. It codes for CASSVALSGGWDEQFF.